This T cell receptor beta chain is from a study of control samples from healthy donors and cancer patients. J lost 0 bases, V lost 7 bases, and 5 bases had no gene match. The CDR3 totals 15 residues. Per the germline V gene, CDR1 is MNHEY and CDR2 is SVGAGI. Here immunoSEQ multiplex PCR was the method, and the copy in TCRdb shows in-frame clones only, minus some. The table shows nearly 200,000 clones, with 91% occurring only once. The sample comprised blood. The source is a man aged 25-40 years in good health. The chain links TRBV6-5 to TRBJ2-1; 8 bases align to TRBD1. The CDR3 region is CASTDGQGSYNEQFF. The DNA of the CDR3 is TGTGCCAGCACCGACGGACAGGGCTCCTACAATGAGCAGTTCTTC.